Listed below are T cell receptor beta chains from one sample, sequenced in a study of CD8+ T cells in alopecia areata. The table came from immunoSEQ multiplex PCR; TCRdb's copy has only in-frame clones and leaves some out. The sample includes 130,000 to 150,000 clones, 82% seen only once; the top ten take 20% to 25%. Sequences were derived from CD8+ T cells sorted from blood, sampled at week 4, from a patient treated with tofacitinib. These receptors were collected from a human donor with alopecia areata. CDR3s include the opening cysteine and the closing phenylalanine or tryptophan. The D gene is left open where the match is weak. Some rows have no size entry. The others give once, few or many, or a class for an expanded clone.

V gene: TRBV10-3; D gene: TRBD2; CDR3 length: 16; clone size: -; J gene: TRBJ2-7; CDR3 DNA: TGTGCCATCAGTGAGTCGTTAGCGGGGGGAAGGTACGAGCAGTACTTC; CDR3 protein: CAISESLAGGRYEQYF
V gene: TRBV18; D gene: -; CDR3 length: 15; clone size: -; J gene: TRBJ2-5; CDR3 DNA: TGTGCCAGCTCCTCCGTAGCGGAAGACCAAGAGACCCAGTACTTC; CDR3 protein: CASSSVAEDQETQYF
V gene: TRBV4-2; D gene: TRBD2; CDR3 length: 15; clone size: few; J gene: TRBJ2-3; CDR3 DNA: TGTGCCAGCAGCCCGGGACTAGCACTCACAGATACGCAGTATTTT; CDR3 protein: CASSPGLALTDTQYF
V gene: TRBV7-9; D gene: TRBD1; CDR3 length: 15; clone size: once; J gene: TRBJ2-5; CDR3 DNA: TGTGCCAGCAGCTTAGATGCAGGGGGCCAAGAGACCCAGTACTTC; CDR3 protein: CASSLDAGGQETQYF
V gene: TRBV6-6; D gene: TRBD1; CDR3 length: 14; clone size: once; J gene: TRBJ1-4; CDR3 DNA: TGTGCCAGTCGAATCCGGGACAGGAATGAAAAACTGTTTTTT; CDR3 protein: CASRIRDRNEKLFF
V gene: TRBV6-1; D gene: -; CDR3 length: 14; clone size: few; J gene: TRBJ2-7; CDR3 DNA: TGTGCCAGCAGTTCGACAGCCCAGTCTACCGAGCAGTACTTC; CDR3 protein: CASSSTAQSTEQYF
V gene: TRBV7-2; D gene: TRBD2; CDR3 length: 18; clone size: -; J gene: TRBJ2-3; CDR3 DNA: TGTGCCAGCAGCTTAGATGAGACTAGCGGGGGTAACACAGATACGCAGTATTTT; CDR3 protein: CASSLDETSGGNTDTQYF
V gene: TRBV7-9; D gene: -; CDR3 length: 12; clone size: -; J gene: TRBJ2-1; CDR3 DNA: TGTGCCACTGGACCAAACTACAATGAGCAGTTCTTC; CDR3 protein: CATGPNYNEQFF
V gene: TRBV7-9; D gene: TRBD1; CDR3 length: 15; clone size: -; J gene: TRBJ2-7; CDR3 DNA: TGTGCCAGCAGCCCACGGACAGGGAGCTCCTACGAGCAGTACTTC; CDR3 protein: CASSPRTGSSYEQYF
V gene: TRBV7-9; D gene: -; CDR3 length: 17; clone size: few; J gene: TRBJ2-3; CDR3 DNA: TGTGCCAGCAGCCCTCCTGGGACTGGGGCTTGGTCAGATACGCAGTATTTT; CDR3 protein: CASSPPGTGAWSDTQYF
V gene: TRBV23-1; D gene: -; CDR3 length: 15; clone size: -; J gene: TRBJ2-5; CDR3 DNA: TGCGCCAGCAGTCAATCCCCAGGGTCAGGGGAGACCCAGTACTTC; CDR3 protein: CASSQSPGSGETQYF
V gene: TRBV7-9; D gene: -; CDR3 length: 14; clone size: -; J gene: TRBJ1-2; CDR3 DNA: TGTGCCAGCAGCACCCCGGACAGAAACTATGGCTACACCTTC; CDR3 protein: CASSTPDRNYGYTF
V gene: TRBV7-6; D gene: -; CDR3 length: 13; clone size: -; J gene: TRBJ2-1; CDR3 DNA: TGTGCCAGCAGCTTCGGGCCGTACAATGAGCAGTTCTTC; CDR3 protein: CASSFGPYNEQFF
V gene: TRBV18; D gene: -; CDR3 length: 15; clone size: -; J gene: TRBJ2-3; CDR3 DNA: TGTGCCAGCTCACCCGGCAACACCAGCCAGGATACGCAGTATTTT; CDR3 protein: CASSPGNTSQDTQYF
V gene: TRBV6-4; D gene: TRBD1; CDR3 length: 17; clone size: -; J gene: TRBJ1-1; CDR3 DNA: TGTGCCAGCAGTGATAAAATGGTCGGGACAGGGATCACTGAAGCTTTCTTT; CDR3 protein: CASSDKMVGTGITEAFF
V gene: TRBV6-5; D gene: -; CDR3 length: 13; clone size: -; J gene: TRBJ2-3; CDR3 DNA: TGTGCCAGCAGTTACACGTACACAGATACGCAGTATTTT; CDR3 protein: CASSYTYTDTQYF
V gene: TRBV7-6; D gene: -; CDR3 length: 13; clone size: -; J gene: TRBJ2-2; CDR3 DNA: TGTGCCAGCAGCCGTCTAGCTAGCGGGGAGCTGTTTTTT; CDR3 protein: CASSRLASGELFF
V gene: TRBV4-1; D gene: TRBD2; CDR3 length: 16; clone size: -; J gene: TRBJ2-2; CDR3 DNA: TGCGCCAGCAGCCAAGACGGACTAGTCGCAAGCGGGGAGCTGTTTTTT; CDR3 protein: CASSQDGLVASGELFF
V gene: TRBV10-1; D gene: TRBD2; CDR3 length: 15; clone size: -; J gene: TRBJ2-7; CDR3 DNA: TGCGCCAGCAGTGAGTGGACTAGCGGGAACTACGAGCAGTACTTC; CDR3 protein: CASSEWTSGNYEQYF
V gene: TRBV7-9; D gene: -; CDR3 length: 12; clone size: few; J gene: TRBJ2-3; CDR3 DNA: TGTGCCGGACGGTCGAGCACAGATACGCAGTATTTT; CDR3 protein: CAGRSSTDTQYF
V gene: TRBV4-2; D gene: TRBD2; CDR3 length: 16; clone size: -; J gene: TRBJ2-7; CDR3 DNA: TGTGCCAGCAGCCAAGACTCGGGACTAGCGGGGTTCGAGCAGTACTTC; CDR3 protein: CASSQDSGLAGFEQYF
V gene: TRBV19; D gene: -; CDR3 length: 16; clone size: -; J gene: TRBJ2-3; CDR3 DNA: TGTGCCAGTAGTATCCAACCCCTACATTACACAGATACGCAGTATTTT; CDR3 protein: CASSIQPLHYTDTQYF
V gene: TRBV6-6; D gene: -; CDR3 length: 12; clone size: few; J gene: TRBJ2-2; CDR3 DNA: TGTGCCAGCAAAGGGAACACCGGGGAGCTGTTTTTT; CDR3 protein: CASKGNTGELFF
V gene: TRBV6-5; D gene: -; CDR3 length: 16; clone size: -; J gene: TRBJ2-3; CDR3 DNA: TGTGCCAGCAGTTACGACGTCGGGTGGTCCACAGATACGCAGTATTTT; CDR3 protein: CASSYDVGWSTDTQYF
V gene: TRBV14; D gene: -; CDR3 length: 13; clone size: once; J gene: TRBJ2-3; CDR3 DNA: TGTGCCAGCAGCCCTGGACAGTTGGATACGCAGTATTTT; CDR3 protein: CASSPGQLDTQYF
V gene: TRBV29-1; D gene: -; CDR3 length: 13; clone size: -; J gene: TRBJ2-5; CDR3 DNA: TGCAGCGTTGAAGATGTGGTTGGGGAGACCCAGTACTTC; CDR3 protein: CSVEDVVGETQYF
V gene: TRBV29-1; D gene: -; CDR3 length: 12; clone size: -; J gene: TRBJ1-2; CDR3 DNA: TGCAGCGTTGAAGGAGACGATCAAGGCTACACCTTC; CDR3 protein: CSVEGDDQGYTF
V gene: TRBV7-3; D gene: -; CDR3 length: 13; clone size: once; J gene: TRBJ2-1; CDR3 DNA: TGTGCCAGCAGCCCAAGCACAGGGAATGAGCAGTTCTTC; CDR3 protein: CASSPSTGNEQFF
V gene: TRBV27; D gene: -; CDR3 length: 15; clone size: few; J gene: TRBJ2-1; CDR3 DNA: TGTGCCAGCGCGGGTGGGCGGGCCTCCTACAATGAGCAGTTCTTC; CDR3 protein: CASAGGRASYNEQFF
V gene: TRBV10-3; D gene: TRBD1; CDR3 length: 14; clone size: -; J gene: TRBJ1-1; CDR3 DNA: TGTGCCATCAGTAACGGGACAGCCCACCCTGAAGCTTTCTTT; CDR3 protein: CAISNGTAHPEAFF
V gene: TRBV6-5; D gene: TRBD2; CDR3 length: 16; clone size: -; J gene: TRBJ2-3; CDR3 DNA: TGTGCCAGCAGTTACGGGACTAGCGGTCCCACAGATACGCAGTATTTT; CDR3 protein: CASSYGTSGPTDTQYF
V gene: TRBV7-6; D gene: -; CDR3 length: 13; clone size: -; J gene: TRBJ2-5; CDR3 DNA: TGTGCCAGCAGCTTAAGTGTGGGGCGCGACCAGTACTTC; CDR3 protein: CASSLSVGRDQYF
V gene: TRBV9; D gene: -; CDR3 length: 13; clone size: -; J gene: TRBJ1-1; CDR3 DNA: TGTGCCAGCAGTGAAATCCGGGACACTGAAGCTTTCTTT; CDR3 protein: CASSEIRDTEAFF
V gene: TRBV15; D gene: TRBD1; CDR3 length: 15; clone size: few; J gene: TRBJ1-1; CDR3 DNA: TGTGCCACCAGCAGAGAAGGGGGCTGGGGCACTGAAGCTTTCTTT; CDR3 protein: CATSREGGWGTEAFF
V gene: TRBV5-8; D gene: -; CDR3 length: 15; clone size: once; J gene: TRBJ2-1; CDR3 DNA: TGTGCCAGCAGCTTGTGGGGCGGGGCGGTCGATGAGCAGTTCTTC; CDR3 protein: CASSLWGGAVDEQFF
V gene: TRBV7-9; D gene: -; CDR3 length: 15; clone size: -; J gene: TRBJ1-4; CDR3 DNA: TGTGCCAGCAGCGTAGTGGGAGAAGGAGATGAAAAACTGTTTTTT; CDR3 protein: CASSVVGEGDEKLFF
V gene: TRBV6-1; D gene: -; CDR3 length: 11; clone size: -; J gene: TRBJ2-7; CDR3 DNA: TGTGCCAGCAGTGAGTACAACGAGCAGTACTTC; CDR3 protein: CASSEYNEQYF
V gene: TRBV30; D gene: -; CDR3 length: 14; clone size: once; J gene: TRBJ2-3; CDR3 DNA: TGTGCCTGGAGTGTTAGCTCCGGCACAGATACGCAGTATTTT; CDR3 protein: CAWSVSSGTDTQYF
V gene: TRBV7-2; D gene: -; CDR3 length: 14; clone size: -; J gene: TRBJ2-7; CDR3 DNA: TGTGCCAGCAGCCTCCGACAGGAATTCCGCGAGCAGTACTTC; CDR3 protein: CASSLRQEFREQYF
V gene: TRBV29-1; D gene: -; CDR3 length: 15; clone size: -; J gene: TRBJ2-7; CDR3 DNA: TGCAGCGTTGAAGAAGAAGGGTTTGGACCCTACGAGCAGTACTTC; CDR3 protein: CSVEEEGFGPYEQYF